These 22 T cell receptor beta chains came from one sample sequenced in a study. TCRdb passed the 5' RACE reads through MiXCR, listing each CDR3 protein once. This table holds tens of thousands of distinct CDR3 sequences, under 20% found once. Sample: naive CD4+ T cells sorted from blood. Subset: naive CD4+ T cells, CD4+CD45RA+CD25-. The receptors were sampled from a female donor with breast cancer.

This chain connects TRBV12-3 or TRBV12-4 to TRBJ2-6; no reliable D call. The CDR3 sequence is 17 residues long. Deletions cut 2 bases from V and 3 bases from J, with 14 bases between. This chain's CDR3 is CASSLIWQTSGANVLTF. The CDR3 DNA sequence: TGTGCCAGCAGTTTAATCTGGCAGACCAGTGGGGCCAACGTCCTGACTTTC.

This clonotype rates as medium-sized (0.01 to 0.1%). This chain joins TRBV7-2 and TRBJ2-5, with 8 bases matching TRBD2. The V segment lost 5 bases and the J segment 4 bases; nucleotides outside the gene matches: 12. The CDR3 totals 16 residues. Germline V lookup: CDR1 SGHTA, CDR2 FQGNSA. The CDR3, as DNA: TGTGCCAGCAGCCCCTGGGGTGCGGGAGGACCAGAGACCCAGTACTTC. It codes for CASSPWGAGGPETQYF.

This clonotype was counted between two and nine times. The rearrangement uses TRBV5-1 and TRBJ2-7, with 11 positions matching TRBD2. This CDR3 region has 14 residues. V shed 4 bases and J 4 bases; nucleotides not matched to a gene: 4. Germline V gives CDR1 SGHRS, CDR2 YFSETQ. In DNA form, the CDR3 reads TGCGCCAGCAGCGATACTAGCGGGGGATACGAGCAGTACTTC. It encodes CASSDTSGGYEQYF.

The chain joins TRBV5-1 to TRBJ1-6, with D maybe TRBD1 (5 bases). Deletions cut 4 bases from V and 4 bases from J, with 9 bases between. Germline CDR1 reads SGHRS; CDR2 reads YFSETQ. The length of the CDR3 is 14 residues. CDR3 bases: TGCGCCAGCAGCCCTGGGGGTTATAATTCACCCCTCCACTTT. Protein sequence: CASSPGGYNSPLHF.

The chain has TRBV5-1 and TRBJ2-1; TRBD2 agrees at 12 bases. The CDR3 is 17 residues long. Per the germline V gene, CDR1 is SGHRS and CDR2 is YFSETQ. Trimming removed 4 bases from V and 4 bases from J; junction bases left unmatched: 9. CDR3 coding DNA: TGCGCCAGCAGCGTCCTAGCGGGAGGGCCAGAATACAATGAGCAGTTCTTC. Residues: CASSVLAGGPEYNEQFF. The full variable domain, rest sourced from reference TRBV5-1 and TRBJ2-1, is KAGVTQTPRYLIKTRGQQVTLSCSPISGHRSVSWYQQTPGQGLQFLFEYFSETQRNKGNFPGRFSGRQFSNSRSEMNVSTLELGDSALYLCASSVLAGGPEYNEQFFGPGTRLTVL.

With respect to this clonotype: One end of the junction fails to match germline, which may point to a read error. V and J are TRBV5-5 and TRBJ2-7; D call uncertain. Germline V CDR1 and CDR2: SGHKS, YYEKEE (reference sequence). CDR3 size: 13 residues. The CDR3 nucleotides are TGTGCCAGCAGCCCTAGGGTTACCTACGAGCAGGACTTC. Its protein product is CASSPRVTYEQDF.

Comments on this clonotype: This may arise from a read error, as a much more abundant clone is one base away. The chain combines TRBV29-1 with TRBJ1-5; TRBD1 matches 9 bases. This CDR3 has 17 residues. Germline CDR1 and CDR2: SQVTM and ANQGSEA. Germline trimming cut 5 bases from V and 3 bases from J; bases unmatched to any gene: 14. The CDR3 reads CSVLSSGTGLDNQPQHF. The CDR3 bases are TGCAGCGTTCTTAGTTCCGGGACAGGGTTGGACAATCAGCCCCAGCATTTT.

This clonotype turned up a few times. The chain is built from TRBV27 and TRBJ1-1, with D unresolved. The CDR3 covers 14 residues. Germline CDR1 reads MNHEY; CDR2 reads SMNVEV (reference sequence). V lost 2 bases, J lost 0 bases, and 7 bases lay in between. The CDR3 loop reads CASSLRALNTEAFF. The DNA for the CDR3 is TGTGCCAGCAGTTTAAGGGCACTGAACACTGAAGCTTTCTTT.

Many counts were recorded for this clonotype. The J gene is TRBJ2-1, the V gene TRBV20-1; weak D call: TRBD2 (6 bases). CDR1 is DFQATT, CDR2 SNEGSKA, per germline (reference sequence). The V and J ends lost 8 bases and 6 bases respectively, with 17 bases between them. This CDR3 region has 13 residues. The CDR3 loop is CSTNSNSGNEQFF. The CDR3 DNA sequence: TGCAGTACAAACTCGAATAGCGGCAATGAGCAGTTCTTC.

The chain joins TRBV12-3 or TRBV12-4 to TRBJ2-3; D is unclear. The CDR3 totals 14 residues. Trimming removed 5 bases from V and 4 bases from J, with 13 bases in between. For the CDR3, the DNA is TGTGCCAGCAGTCTCGGGCCTTTCGCAGATACGCAGTATTTT. It yields the protein CASSLGPFADTQYF.

By sample fraction, this clonotype is medium-sized. V gene TRBV7-3 combines with J gene TRBJ2-3; D may be TRBD2 (6 bases). The V gene lost 3 bases and the J gene lost 6 bases, with 13 bases spanning the gap. This CDR3 is 14 amino acids long. Germline V lookup: CDR1 SGHTA, CDR2 FQGTGA. The CDR3 is CASSLGSGTDTQYF. The CDR3 DNA sequence: TGTGCCAGCAGCTTGGGTAGCGGAACGGATACGCAGTATTTT. The full variable domain, rest sourced from reference TRBV7-3 and TRBJ2-3, is GAGVSQTPSNKVTEKGKYVELRCDPISGHTALYWYRQSLGQGPEFLIYFQGTGAADDSGLPNDRFFAVRPEGSVSTLKIQRTERGDSAVYLCASSLGSGTDTQYFGPGTRLTVL.

The DNA of the CDR3 is TGTGCCATCGGACAGAAAAACTATGGCTACACCTTC. It specifies CAIGQKNYGYTF. The chain has TRBV7-9 and TRBJ1-2; tentative D call: TRBD1 (6 bases). Germline CDR1 reads SEHNR; CDR2 reads FQNEAQ (reference sequence). The CDR3 runs to 12 residues. V dropped 10 bases and J dropped 2 bases, with 11 bases sitting between them.

This clonotype showed up many times. The chain uses TRBV5-1 and TRBJ2-6, with D perhaps matching TRBD2 (5 bases). Germline values: CDR1 SGHRS, CDR2 YFSETQ. The ends were cut back, 7 bases at V and 1 base at J, with 9 bases in the middle. The CDR3 sequence is 14 residues long. The CDR3 nucleotides are TGCGCCAGCTGCGAGGGTTCTGGGGCCAACGTCCTGACTTTC. Its translation: CASCEGSGANVLTF.

This clonotype was seen more than once but under ten times. CDR3 region: CSVEGSESNTGELFF. DNA of the CDR3: TGCAGCGTTGAAGGCTCGGAGTCGAACACCGGGGAGCTGTTTTTT. The chain joins TRBV29-1 to TRBJ2-2; D unclear. Trimming left V 1 base short and J 0 bases short, with 9 bases between. Germline assignment: CDR1 SQVTM and CDR2 ANQGSEA. CDR3 length: 15 amino acids.

This chain joins TRBV4-1 and TRBJ2-1, with D unclear. CDR3 size: 11 residues. V shed 9 bases and J shed 4 bases, with 7 bases lying between them. Per the germline V gene, CDR1 is MGHRA and CDR2 is YSYEKL. CDR3 in amino acids: CASRDYNEQFF. The CDR3 bases are TGCGCCAGTAGAGATTACAATGAGCAGTTCTTC.

This clonotype came up many times. The chain is built from TRBV20-1 and TRBJ1-2, with D maybe TRBD1 (6 bases). V was trimmed by 4 bases and J by 4 bases, leaving 16 bases between them. From germline, CDR1 is DFQATT and CDR2 SNEGSKA (reference sequence). The CDR3 runs 14 residues. Here the CDR3 reads CSAKVGALRYGYTF. CDR3 sequence (DNA): TGCAGTGCTAAGGTGGGGGCCCTTCGCTATGGCTACACCTTC.

The chain links TRBV12-3 or TRBV12-4 to TRBJ2-2, with TRBD1 as a possible D gene (5 bases). The V end was cut by 3 bases, the J end by 7 bases, with 9 bases between. The CDR3 contains 13 residues. This CDR3 is CASSFSRGGELFF. The DNA for the CDR3 is TGTGCCAGCAGTTTTTCTAGGGGCGGGGAGCTGTTTTTT.

In its sample, this clonotype was seen a few times. V is TRBV7-2 and J is TRBJ2-2, with D uncertain. The germline CDR1 and CDR2 sequences are SGHTA and FQGNSA. CDR3 length: 14 residues. V was cut by 0 bases and J by 3 bases, with 5 bases left in between. In nucleotides, the CDR3 is TGTGCCAGCAGCTTAGCGCAGGACACCGGGGAGCTGTTTTTT. Translated: CASSLAQDTGELFF.

For this clonotype: A much larger clone differs by one base, so this may be a read error. The chain uses TRBV20-1 and TRBJ2-3, with a tentative D call TRBD2 (6 bases). This CDR3 is built from 15 residues. Trimming removed 4 bases from V and 2 bases from J, with 16 bases in between. The V gene's germline CDR1 is DFQATT and CDR2 SNEGSKA (reference sequence). This CDR3 reads CSAKGGFTYTDTQYF. Here the CDR3 DNA reads TGCAGTGCTAAGGGAGGATTCACATACACAGATACGCAGTATTTT.

This clonotype is judged medium-sized (0.01 to 0.1%). The CDR3 here is CASSLGQDQPQHF. The DNA for the CDR3 is TGCGCCAGCAGCTTGGGGCAAGATCAGCCCCAGCATTTT. The chain recombines TRBV5-1 with TRBJ1-5, with D hard to call. This CDR3 region has 13 residues. Germline V gives CDR1 SGHRS, CDR2 YFSETQ. Trimming removed 0 bases from V and 5 bases from J, with 6 bases in between.

This clonotype was found many times. The rearrangement uses TRBV7-3 and TRBJ2-1; 7 bases are shared with TRBD2. The ends lost 5 bases at V and 2 bases at J; junction bases unmatched: 0. The CDR3 has 13 residues. The germline V gene encodes CDR1 SGHTA and CDR2 FQGTGA. The CDR3 nucleotides are TGTGCCAGCAGCCGGGGGGCCTACAATGAGCAGTTCTTC. Protein product: CASSRGAYNEQFF.

On this clonotype itself: Being one base from a much bigger clone, this may be a read error. The rearrangement joins TRBV5-1 to TRBJ2-1; possibly TRBD1 or TRBD2 for D (5 bases each). The CDR3 has 15 amino acids. Germline assignment: CDR1 SGHRS and CDR2 YFSETQ. The CDR3 region is CASSLMKGTYNGQFF. CDR3 coding DNA: TGCGCCAGCAGCTTGATGAAAGGGACCTACAATGGGCAGTTCTTC. The full variable domain, its missing parts supplied by reference TRBV5-1 and TRBJ2-1, is KAGVTQTPRYLIKTRGQQVTLSCSPISGHRSVSWYQQTPGQGLQFLFEYFSETQRNKGNFPGRFSGRQFSNSRSEMNVSTLELGDSALYLCASSLMKGTYNGQFFGPGTRLTVL.